Described below is a single T cell receptor (beta chain) sequence and its context. CDR1 is SGHTA and CDR2 is FQGNSA in the germline V gene. The CDR3 consists of 16 residues. V shed 11 bases, J shed 2 bases, and the junction held 13 bases outside the gene matches. The Seattle patients joined while their infection was active and were tracked longitudinally afterward. Sequencing was performed with immunoSEQ multiplex PCR; in TCRdb, only in-frame clones are kept and a portion is missing. Counted here are fewer than 200,000 clones, 85% to 90% occurring once; the ten biggest clones make up around 12%. The entry originates in a study of blood T cell repertoires in COVID-19.

J is TRBJ2-5 and V is TRBV7-2, with TRBD2 matching 11 bases. The origin of this receptor is a woman aged 65 to 85 with COVID-19, enrolled during active disease. What was sequenced was peripheral blood. The CDR3, as DNA: TGTGCCTCCAAGGGGGAGACTAGCGGGATACAAGAGACCCAGTACTTC. This translates into CASKGETSGIQETQYF.